This T cell receptor (beta chain) was sequenced for a study of shared clonotypes between healthy human individuals. The germline V and J ends were trimmed by 0 bases and 1 base, with 12 bases remaining between them. There are 17 residues in the CDR3. Germline assignment: CDR1 SGHDN and CDR2 FVKESK. The repertoire was sequenced with immunoSEQ multiplex PCR; TCRdb's copy has only in-frame clones and lacks some. The sample lists over a million clones; 60% to 80% were seen once. The sequencing sample was made of memory CD4+ T cells sorted from blood. Subset specified: CD45RA-negative fraction. The receptor was isolated from a man younger than 35 in good health. The chain couples TRBV14 to TRBJ2-2; tentative D call: TRBD1 (5 bases). The CDR3 DNA is TGTGCCAGCAGCCAAGATACAGGTTCTAAGAACACCGGGGAGCTGTTTTTT. As protein: CASSQDTGSKNTGELFF.